These T cell receptor beta chains were read from a single sample in a study of PD-L1 blockade in urothelial cancer. TCRdb's copy holds only in-frame clones and misses some; the assay was immunoSEQ multiplex PCR. Here the sample spans about 52,000 clones, roughly 80% being singletons. This material consisted of PBMCs, taken around atezolizumab (anti-PD-L1) treatment. Source of these receptors: a man between 65 and 85 years old with urothelial cancer. Each CDR3 is given with its conserved first and last residue. Fields, in order: CDR3 protein, CDR3 DNA, D gene, V gene, clone size, J gene. The D gene is left open where the match is weak. Where a row states a size, it is once, few, many or the class of an expanded clone; other rows omit it.

CASGISGNTIYF,TGTGCCAGCGGGATCTCCGGAAACACCATATATTTT,NA,TRBV19,NA,TRBJ1-3
CASLLRPGPYNEQFF,TGTGCCAGCCTCTTAAGGCCAGGCCCCTACAATGAGCAGTTCTTC,NA,TRBV5-6,NA,TRBJ2-1
CASSGRQGGYGYTF,TGTGCCAGTAGTGGACGACAGGGAGGCTATGGCTACACCTTC,TRBD1,TRBV19,NA,TRBJ1-2
CASSFRSTNEKLFF,TGTGCCAGCAGCTTCAGGTCAACTAATGAAAAACTGTTTTTT,NA,TRBV11-2,NA,TRBJ1-4
CASSQDMIGTGATGELFF,TGCGCCAGCAGCCAAGATATGATAGGGACAGGGGCCACCGGGGAGCTGTTTTTT,TRBD1,TRBV4-3,NA,TRBJ2-2
CASSIGTSGRADQETQYF,TGTGCCAGCAGCATTGGGACTAGCGGGAGGGCGGATCAAGAGACCCAGTACTTC,TRBD2,TRBV7-2,once,TRBJ2-5
CASSLGTGNTGELFF,TGCGCCAGCAGCTTGGGGACAGGGAACACCGGGGAGCTGTTTTTT,TRBD1,TRBV5-1,NA,TRBJ2-2
CASSLFLADTDTQYF,TGTGCCAGCAGCTTGTTCCTAGCAGACACAGATACGCAGTATTTT,NA,TRBV5-4,many,TRBJ2-3
CASSLFRDRWTDTQYF,TGTGCCAGCAGCTTATTCCGGGACAGATGGACAGATACGCAGTATTTT,TRBD1,TRBV11-3,once,TRBJ2-3
CASSLGQGARGTEAFF,TGTGCCAGCAGCCTAGGACAGGGGGCAAGGGGCACTGAAGCTTTCTTT,TRBD1,TRBV4-2,NA,TRBJ1-1
CASSLGTTPLTDTQYF,TGTGCCAGCAGCCTCGGGACTACTCCGCTCACAGATACGCAGTATTTT,TRBD2,TRBV7-3,NA,TRBJ2-3
CASSLLAGGNHNEQFF,TGTGCCAGCAGTTTACTAGCGGGGGGGAATCACAATGAGCAGTTCTTC,TRBD2,TRBV6-4,NA,TRBJ2-1
CASKSLGQGNTEAFF,TGTGCCAGCAAATCTTTGGGACAAGGGAACACTGAAGCTTTCTTT,NA,TRBV7-9,many,TRBJ1-1
CASSNGASLAQISGAYEQYF,TGTGCCAGCAGCAATGGTGCGTCATTAGCTCAAATCTCTGGCGCCTACGAGCAGTACTTC,NA,TRBV21-1,NA,TRBJ2-7
CASSRTGGRTGELFF,TGTGCCAGCAGTCGAACAGGGGGCCGTACCGGGGAGCTGTTTTTT,TRBD1,TRBV2,NA,TRBJ2-2
CASSRIGRESYEQYF,TGTGCCAGCAGTAGAATTGGACGGGAGTCCTACGAGCAGTACTTC,NA,TRBV6-1,NA,TRBJ2-7
CASSPRQGGGTNIQYF,TGTGCCAGTAGTCCCCGACAGGGTGGGGGGACGAACATTCAGTACTTC,NA,TRBV19,NA,TRBJ2-4
CASSPSPRGLTGANVLTF,TGCGCCAGCTCCCCGTCGCCCAGGGGGCTTACTGGGGCCAACGTCCTGACTTTC,TRBD1,TRBV5-1,NA,TRBJ2-6
CASTLRGANQETQYF,TGTGCCAGCACCCTCCGGGGGGCCAACCAAGAGACCCAGTACTTC,NA,TRBV28,NA,TRBJ2-5
CASTLPSGGVQETQYF,TGCGCCAGCACCCTACCTAGCGGGGGTGTCCAAGAGACCCAGTACTTC,TRBD2,TRBV5-1,once,TRBJ2-5
CASRRLAGGDTQYF,TGTGCCAGCAGAAGACTAGCGGGAGGGGATACGCAGTATTTT,TRBD2,TRBV6-5,few,TRBJ2-3
CAISESGQGTTYF,TGTGCCATCAGTGAGTCGGGGCAGGGGACAACCTACTTC,NA,TRBV10-3,NA,TRBJ1-2
CATSASTGGTDTQYF,TGTGCCACCAGCGCCAGCACGGGAGGCACAGATACGCAGTATTTT,NA,TRBV15,NA,TRBJ2-3
CASSATGNSPLHF,TGTGCCAGCAGCGCAACGGGGAATTCACCCCTCCACTTT,NA,TRBV9,NA,TRBJ1-6
CASSLGGRSNQPQHF,TGTGCCAGCAGCTTGGGGGGACGGTCCAATCAGCCCCAGCATTTT,NA,TRBV7-2,NA,TRBJ1-5
CASSLAEPGLSGNTIYF,TGTGCCAGCAGCTTAGCTGAACCAGGGCTCTCTGGAAACACCATATATTTT,NA,TRBV7-2,NA,TRBJ1-3